This entry describes one TCR beta chain. Its antigen is not known. Indicated treatment: 19 received Ad26.COV2.S at low or high dose, single or two shots; about 5 received placebo; per-sample allocation not given. The samples were gathered on day 63 after the first injection of vaccine or placebo. In Boston, an adult donor aged 18-55 years took part. This CDR3 contains 11 residues. Germline lookup yields CDR1 ENHRY and CDR2 SYGVKD. The V end lost 4 bases, the J end lost 6 bases, and 6 bases lay between the germline ends. These data originate in a study of Ad26.COV2.S vaccination and SARS-CoV-2 variants. Study background: The study gave Ad26.COV2.S intramuscularly, once or twice 56 days apart. Study conclusions and caveats: Analyses of TCR breadth and depth may have underestimated total T cell responses.

This table comes from immunoSEQ multiplex PCR, and its TCRdb copy is limited to in-frame clones, with some not included. In the table there are 380,000 or so clones, around 82% of which are singletons. The chain is built from TRBV10-3 and TRBJ1-1; D is possibly TRBD1 (6 bases). The TCR sequence derives from a person between 18 and 59 years old who received the Ad26.COV2.S COVID-19 vaccine or a placebo. The material sequenced was peripheral blood, taken in a trial of Ad26.COV2.S vaccine versus placebo. CDR3 region: CAISGGPEAFF. CDR3 DNA sequence: TGTGCCATCAGTGGGGGGCCTGAAGCTTTCTTT.